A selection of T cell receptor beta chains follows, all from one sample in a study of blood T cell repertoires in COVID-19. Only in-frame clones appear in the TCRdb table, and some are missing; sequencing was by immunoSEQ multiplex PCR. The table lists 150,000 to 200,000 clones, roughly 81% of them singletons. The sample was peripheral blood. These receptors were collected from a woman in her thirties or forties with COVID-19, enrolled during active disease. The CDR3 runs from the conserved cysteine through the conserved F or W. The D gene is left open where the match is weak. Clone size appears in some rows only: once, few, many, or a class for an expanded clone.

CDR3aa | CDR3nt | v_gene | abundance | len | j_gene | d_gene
CASSDLAFISYEQYF | TGTGCCAGCAGTGACCTAGCGTTTATCTCCTACGAGCAGTACTTC | TRBV28 | - | 15 | TRBJ2-7 | -
CASRGDRPNTGELFF | TGTGCCAGCAGGGGGGACAGGCCGAACACCGGGGAGCTGTTTTTT | TRBV25-1 | - | 15 | TRBJ2-2 | TRBD1
CASGYGAYEQYF | TGTGCCAGCGGCTACGGTGCCTACGAGCAGTACTTC | TRBV11-2 | - | 12 | TRBJ2-7 | -
CASSVSWQGANNSPLHF | TGTGCCAGCAGCGTTTCCTGGCAGGGGGCGAACAATTCACCCCTCCACTTT | TRBV9 | - | 17 | TRBJ1-6 | TRBD1
CASSQSPSQAAYGIQYF | TGTGCCAGCAGTCAATCCCCTTCACAGGCGGCGTACGGCATTCAGTACTTC | TRBV6-6 | - | 17 | TRBJ2-4 | -
CASSILHGYTF | TGTGCCAGTAGTATACTCCATGGCTACACCTTC | TRBV19 | - | 11 | TRBJ1-2 | -
CASSSSWGVSYEQYF | TGTGCCAGCAGCTCATCTTGGGGGGTCTCCTACGAGCAGTACTTC | TRBV7-2 | - | 15 | TRBJ2-7 | -
CASSRGQTNEKLFF | TGTGCCAGCTCCAGGGGACAGACAAATGAAAAACTGTTTTTT | TRBV19 | - | 14 | TRBJ1-4 | TRBD1
CASSPGQGVEVAFF | TGTGCCAGCAGCCCGGGACAGGGAGTTGAGGTAGCTTTCTTT | TRBV7-3 | - | 14 | TRBJ1-1 | TRBD1
CASSLGGDANTEAFF | TGTGCCAGCAGCCTTGGGGGGGACGCGAACACTGAAGCTTTCTTT | TRBV5-4 | - | 15 | TRBJ1-1 | -
CASSLGGGSYNEQFF | TGTGCCAGCAGCTTGGGGGGAGGCTCCTACAATGAGCAGTTCTTC | TRBV11-2 | - | 15 | TRBJ2-1 | -
CASSSLGSGGNQPQHF | TGTGCCAGCAGTAGCCTCGGGAGCGGGGGCAATCAGCCCCAGCATTTT | TRBV6-6 | - | 16 | TRBJ1-5 | -
CASSFGGPQPQHF | TGTGCCAGCAGTTTCGGGGGGCCTCAGCCCCAGCATTTT | TRBV27 | few | 13 | TRBJ1-5 | -
CASSPAGARNEQFF | TGTGCCAGCAGCCCAGCGGGAGCCCGGAATGAGCAGTTCTTC | TRBV11-3 | - | 14 | TRBJ2-1 | TRBD2
CASSTPLAGYNEQFF | TGTGCCAGCAGCACACCTCTAGCGGGGTACAATGAGCAGTTCTTC | TRBV7-6 | - | 15 | TRBJ2-1 | TRBD2
CSVGTGTNTEAFF | TGCAGCGTTGGGACAGGGACCAACACTGAAGCTTTCTTT | TRBV29-1 | - | 13 | TRBJ1-1 | TRBD1
CASSPNRGGETQYF | TGTGCCAGCAGTCCCAACAGGGGGGGCGAGACCCAGTACTTC | TRBV27 | - | 14 | TRBJ2-5 | -
CASSLTGSNSPLHF | TGTGCCAGCAGCCTGACAGGGAGTAATTCACCCCTCCACTTT | TRBV6-5 | - | 14 | TRBJ1-6 | TRBD1
CASSSGAGGPTDTQYF | TGTGCCAGCAGCTCCGGGGCCGGGGGGCCCACAGATACGCAGTATTTT | TRBV11-2 | - | 16 | TRBJ2-3 | -
CASSLIAESPLHF | TGTGCCAGTAGTCTTATTGCGGAATCACCCCTCCACTTT | TRBV19 | - | 13 | TRBJ1-6 | -
CASSYYSGATGELFF | TGTGCCAGCAGTTACTATTCAGGGGCAACCGGGGAGCTGTTTTTT | TRBV6-5 | once | 15 | TRBJ2-2 | -
CASSIVGAANTEAFF | TGTGCCAGTAGTATTGTTGGGGCGGCGAACACTGAAGCTTTCTTT | TRBV19 | - | 15 | TRBJ1-1 | -
CASRLPGTGLETQYF | TGTGCCAGCAGGCTACCTGGGACAGGGCTAGAGACCCAGTACTTC | TRBV6-5 | - | 15 | TRBJ2-5 | TRBD1
CAWRYGPGVDTF | TGTGCCTGGAGGTACGGCCCAGGCGTCGACACCTTC | TRBV30 | once | 12 | TRBJ1-2 | -
CASSPLSSYNEQFF | TGTGCCAGCTCACCTTTGAGCTCCTACAATGAGCAGTTCTTC | TRBV18 | once | 14 | TRBJ2-1 | -
CSVERVAGATGELFF | TGCAGCGTTGAAAGAGTAGCGGGGGCCACCGGGGAGCTGTTTTTT | TRBV29-1 | - | 15 | TRBJ2-2 | TRBD2
CASSQGTGNQPQHF | TGTGCCAGCAGCCAAGGAACAGGGAATCAGCCCCAGCATTTT | TRBV3-1/TRBV3-2 | - | 14 | TRBJ1-5 | -
CASSLLREQYF | TGTGCCAGCAGCCTCCTTCGGGAGCAGTACTTC | TRBV11-2 | - | 11 | TRBJ2-7 | -
CASTGSGETQYF | TGTGCCAGCACGGGCAGCGGAGAGACCCAGTACTTC | TRBV6-5 | once | 12 | TRBJ2-5 | -
CASSLSDLAEAFF | TGTGCCAGCTCACTTTCCGACTTAGCTGAAGCTTTCTTT | TRBV18 | - | 13 | TRBJ1-1 | -
CASSIPFGETQYF | TGTGCCAGTAGTATTCCCTTCGGGGAGACCCAGTACTTC | TRBV19 | - | 13 | TRBJ2-5 | -
CASSSIDRANTGELFF | TGTGCCAGCAGTTCGATCGACAGGGCGAACACCGGGGAGCTGTTTTTT | TRBV27 | - | 16 | TRBJ2-2 | TRBD1
CASSVQGAGNTIYF | TGTGCCAGCAGCGTCCAGGGGGCTGGAAACACCATATATTTT | TRBV9 | - | 14 | TRBJ1-3 | TRBD1
CASSISSGRNQPQHF | TGTGCCAGTAGTATATCTTCAGGGAGGAATCAGCCCCAGCATTTT | TRBV19 | - | 15 | TRBJ1-5 | -
CASSVTGGIDTQYF | TGTGCCAGCAGCGTGACAGGGGGAATAGATACGCAGTATTTT | TRBV9 | - | 14 | TRBJ2-3 | TRBD1
CASSVGSGPGELFF | TGTGCCAGCAGCGTAGGTTCCGGTCCCGGGGAGCTGTTTTTT | TRBV9 | - | 14 | TRBJ2-2 | -
CASSIPGQGAAGELFF | TGTGCCAGCAGCATCCCCGGACAGGGGGCGGCCGGGGAGCTGTTTTTT | TRBV21-1 | - | 16 | TRBJ2-2 | -
CASSLSGGGQPQHF | TGTGCCAGCAGCTTATCAGGGGGCGGTCAGCCCCAGCATTTT | TRBV7-8 | - | 14 | TRBJ1-5 | TRBD1
CASSEQGSNQPQHF | TGCGCCAGCAGCGAACAGGGATCGAATCAGCCCCAGCATTTT | TRBV10-2 | - | 14 | TRBJ1-5 | -
CASSRGLAGGLYEQYF | TGTGCCAGCAGCCGAGGACTAGCGGGAGGCTTGTACGAGCAGTACTTC | TRBV5-8 | - | 16 | TRBJ2-7 | TRBD2
CAISWRTGNYNEQFF | TGCGCCATAAGCTGGAGGACGGGTAATTACAATGAGCAGTTCTTC | TRBV4-1 | - | 15 | TRBJ2-1 | -
CASSVLRTTWRGQYF | TGTGCCAGCAGTGTTCTAAGGACAACTTGGCGGGGACAGTACTTC | TRBV11-2 | - | 15 | TRBJ2-7 | -
CASSPTHRGGYTF | TGTGCCAGCAGCCCAACCCACAGGGGAGGCTACACCTTC | TRBV28 | - | 13 | TRBJ1-2 | TRBD1
CASSEGQGNQPQHF | TGTGCCAGTAGTGAGGGACAGGGAAATCAGCCCCAGCATTTT | TRBV19 | - | 14 | TRBJ1-5 | TRBD1
CASSEPSGGRGGSNEQFF | TGTGCCAGCAGTGAACCATCAGGCGGGCGTGGGGGGAGCAATGAGCAGTTCTTC | TRBV2 | few | 18 | TRBJ2-1 | -
CASSSRTEETQYF | TGTGCCAGCAGCTCCAGGACAGAAGAGACCCAGTACTTC | TRBV11-3 | - | 13 | TRBJ2-5 | -
CASSQERADTQYF | TGCGCCAGCAGCCAAGAGCGGGCAGATACGCAGTATTTT | TRBV4-1 | - | 13 | TRBJ2-3 | -
CASSELQGSYSPLHF | TGTGCCAGCAGTGAACTACAGGGGTCTTATTCACCCCTCCACTTT | TRBV6-1 | - | 15 | TRBJ1-6 | TRBD1